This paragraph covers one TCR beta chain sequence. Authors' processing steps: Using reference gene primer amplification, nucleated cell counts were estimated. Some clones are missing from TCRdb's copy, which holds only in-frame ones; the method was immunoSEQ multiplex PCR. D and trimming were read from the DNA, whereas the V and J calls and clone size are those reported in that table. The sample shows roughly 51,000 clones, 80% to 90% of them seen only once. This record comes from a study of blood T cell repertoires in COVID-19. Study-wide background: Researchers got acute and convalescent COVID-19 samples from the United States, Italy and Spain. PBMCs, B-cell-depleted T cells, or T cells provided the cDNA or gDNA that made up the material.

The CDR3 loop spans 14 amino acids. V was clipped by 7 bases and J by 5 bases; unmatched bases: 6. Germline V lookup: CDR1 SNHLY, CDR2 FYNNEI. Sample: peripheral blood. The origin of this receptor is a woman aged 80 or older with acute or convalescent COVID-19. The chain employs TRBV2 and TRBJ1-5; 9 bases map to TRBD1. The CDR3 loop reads CASNGDREDQPQHF. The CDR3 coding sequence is TGTGCCAGCAATGGGGACAGGGAGGATCAGCCCCAGCATTTT.